The clone carrying this TCR beta chain was counted many times. Its antigen is currently unknown. The data belong to a study of identical twins. Study-wide findings and caveats: Zero-insertion analyses might be partly confounded by invariant T cells like MAIT and iNKT. In cord blood, abundant beta clonotypes had fewer insertions; memory showed no trend. Modelling underestimated the level of out-of-frame TCR alpha sharing observed in monozygotic twins.

MiXCR was run by TCRdb on the 5' RACE reads, yielding one entry per CDR3 protein. The sample holds around 480,000 distinct CDR3 sequences, 14% seen once. The germline V gene has CDR1 LGHNA and CDR2 YNFKEQ. The CDR3 consists of 15 residues. V was pared by 1 base and J by 5 bases, with 13 bases between. These same records also appear under a second study, on yellow fever vaccine responses in identical twins.

The chain links TRBV4-2 to TRBJ2-3; D perhaps matches TRBD2 (5 bases). The sample was CD4+ T cells sorted from blood. The sequence came from a woman aged 18-29 years in good health. CDR3 loop: CASSQAGTAEDTQYF. For the CDR3, the DNA is TGTGCCAGCAGCCAAGCGGGAACAGCCGAAGATACGCAGTATTTT.